These T cell receptor beta chains were read from a single sample in a study of shared T cell receptors in the human thymus. Sequencing was performed with immunoSEQ multiplex PCR; in TCRdb, only in-frame clones are kept and a portion is missing. The sample shows over 650,000 clones, more than 75% of them seen only once. The same sample was also studied in work on human thymus T cells.

Material for sequencing was thymocytes. Receptor source: a boy less than two years old with a congenital heart defect. Both conserved end residues are part of each CDR3. D genes are given only for firm matches. A clone size is listed for some rows: how often the clone was seen (once, few, many), or a class if it is expanded.

V gene	clone size	J gene	D gene	CDR3 protein	CDR3 DNA
TRBV28	NA	TRBJ2-2	NA	CAAYSEGTPNPPGELFF	TGTGCCGCCTACTCAGAAGGGACACCTAACCCCCCCGGGGAGCTGTTTTTT
TRBV29-1	NA	TRBJ2-2	TRBD1	CSVLTGGDTKNTGELFF	TGCAGCGTCTTAACAGGGGGAGACACCAAAAACACCGGGGAGCTGTTTTTT
TRBV28	NA	TRBJ1-5	NA	CASSLGGESNQPQHF	TGTGCCAGCAGTTTGGGAGGGGAAAGCAATCAGCCCCAGCATTTT
TRBV5-1	NA	TRBJ2-7	NA	CASSFTGGVRGKQYF	TGCGCCAGCAGTTTCACGGGGGGCGTACGAGGGAAGCAGTACTTC
TRBV27	NA	TRBJ1-2	NA	CASSRTGTPVGYGYTF	TGTGCCAGCAGCCGGACGGGGACACCCGTCGGGTATGGCTACACCTTC
TRBV18	NA	TRBJ1-5	NA	CASSQNSATKVDQPQHF	TGTGCCAGCTCACAAAATTCAGCGACCAAGGTTGATCAGCCCCAGCATTTT
TRBV10-3	NA	TRBJ2-7	TRBD2	CAISGGTSGRSRYEQYF	TGTGCCATCAGCGGAGGGACTAGCGGGAGGTCGCGGTACGAGCAGTACTTC
TRBV10-1	NA	TRBJ1-1	TRBD1	CASSMTGTGEAFF	TGCGCCAGCAGTATGACAGGGACGGGTGAAGCTTTCTTT
TRBV28	NA	TRBJ1-2	TRBD1	CASSTPDRGPSANYGYTF	TGTGCCAGCAGCACTCCAGACAGGGGGCCATCTGCTAACTATGGCTACACCTTC
TRBV18	NA	TRBJ2-6	TRBD1	CASSPQTGGISGANVLTF	TGTGCCAGCTCACCTCAGACAGGGGGCATCTCTGGGGCCAACGTCCTGACTTTC
TRBV2	NA	TRBJ2-1	TRBD2	CASHEVSGRPSSYNEQFF	TGTGCCAGCCACGAGGTTAGCGGGAGGCCGAGCTCCTACAATGAGCAGTTCTTC
TRBV12-5	few	TRBJ2-3	TRBD1	CASGNRDRTFTDTQYF	TGTGCTAGTGGTAACCGGGACAGAACCTTCACAGATACGCAGTATTTT
TRBV5-6	NA	TRBJ2-4	NA	CASSLVGSKNIQYF	TGTGCCAGCAGCTTGGTGGGCTCCAAAAACATTCAGTACTTC
TRBV6-6	once	TRBJ1-5	TRBD1	CASNLPDRSHLLQHF	TGTGCCAGCAACCTGCCGGACAGGAGCCACTTGTTGCAGCATTTT
TRBV5-5	NA	TRBJ2-7	TRBD1	CASSPQGVPYEQYF	TGTGCCAGCAGCCCACAGGGGGTCCCCTACGAGCAGTACTTC
TRBV5-4	NA	TRBJ1-6	TRBD1	CASSLEDRGQKGSYNSPLHF	TGTGCCAGCAGCTTGGAGGACAGGGGCCAAAAGGGCTCCTATAATTCACCCCTCCACTTT
TRBV11-2	NA	TRBJ1-2	NA	CASSLGGTNYGYTF	TGTGCCAGCAGCTTAGGAGGGACAAACTATGGCTACACCTTC
TRBV7-9	NA	TRBJ1-1	NA	CASRMEGTTAFF	TGTGCCAGCAGGATGGAAGGCACTACGGCTTTCTTT
TRBV4-1	NA	TRBJ2-7	NA	CASSQESTRIDYEQYF	TGCGCCAGCAGCCAAGAGTCGACTCGCATCGACTACGAGCAGTACTTC
TRBV7-2	NA	TRBJ1-1	NA	CASSTTPEGPRSYAEAFF	TGTGCCAGCAGCACCACCCCGGAGGGCCCCCGGAGCTACGCTGAAGCTTTCTTT
TRBV5-6	NA	TRBJ2-1	NA	CASSFDQGGDKVQFF	TGTGCCAGCAGCTTCGATCAGGGGGGTGATAAGGTGCAGTTCTTC
TRBV5-1	NA	TRBJ1-2	NA	CASSLGQANPPYGYTF	TGCGCCAGCAGCTTGGGACAGGCGAACCCTCCCTATGGCTACACCTTC
TRBV28	NA	TRBJ2-1	NA	CATSGGHEQFF	TGTGCCACCTCCGGAGGTCATGAGCAGTTCTTC
TRBV6-1	NA	TRBJ1-2	NA	CASSENPYRNYGYTF	TGTGCCAGCAGTGAAAACCCATACAGGAACTATGGCTACACCTTC
TRBV6-5	NA	TRBJ1-1	TRBD1	CASTARQGGTEAFF	TGTGCCAGCACCGCTCGACAGGGCGGCACTGAAGCTTTCTTT
TRBV11-2	NA	TRBJ2-7	NA	CASSLDGGAHEQYF	TGTGCCAGCAGCTTAGATGGGGGGGCTCACGAGCAGTACTTC
TRBV7-8	NA	TRBJ1-2	TRBD1	CASSLAIGQGAWGYTF	TGTGCCAGCAGCTTAGCCATAGGACAGGGGGCCTGGGGCTACACCTTC
TRBV4-3	NA	TRBJ2-1	NA	CASSQEEAVSSYNEQFF	TGCGCCAGCAGCCAAGAGGAAGCGGTTAGCTCCTACAATGAGCAGTTCTTC